This is a list of T cell receptor beta chains from one sample in a study of chemoradiotherapy in HPV16-positive cancers. Clones were read by immunoSEQ multiplex PCR, and TCRdb kept only the in-frame ones, dropping some. The table has approximately 58,000 clones, about 92% seen once; the top ten hold 2.5% to 4%. The sequenced sample was blood, obtained from a patient who underwent chemoradiotherapy. All receptors come from a human donor with HPV-associated anogenital cancer. The CDR3 runs from the conserved cysteine through the conserved F or W. D genes are given only for firm matches. Clone size appears in some rows only: once, few, many, or a class for an expanded clone.

TGTGCCTGGAGTGTACCCTCGGGGCAGCCTTCCAGTTTGTTTTTT,CAWSVPSGQPSSLFF,TRBJ1-4,-,-,TRBV30
TGTGCCAGCAACCGGGGGGGCATTTACGAGCAGTACTTC,CASNRGGIYEQYF,TRBJ2-7,-,TRBD2,TRBV9
TGTGCCAGCAGCTTAGGGGATTACAATGAGCAGTTCTTC,CASSLGDYNEQFF,TRBJ2-1,-,-,TRBV7-3
TGTGCCTGGGGAGCGCTTGGGATAACCGGGGAGCTGTTTTTT,CAWGALGITGELFF,TRBJ2-2,-,-,TRBV30
TGTGCCAGTACCCACACCGGGGAGCTGTTTTTT,CASTHTGELFF,TRBJ2-2,-,-,TRBV19
TGTGCCAGCAGCCAAGAACAGCAACCCGGCCAGTACTTC,CASSQEQQPGQYF,TRBJ2-5,-,-,TRBV14
TGTGCCAGCAGCCCCCCGGGGGAAAACATTCAGTACTTC,CASSPPGENIQYF,TRBJ2-4,once,-,TRBV6-6
TGCGCCAGCAGCCAAGAGATGGGGGAGAATAACTATGAGCAGTTCTTC,CASSQEMGENNYEQFF,TRBJ2-1,-,-,TRBV4-3
TGTGCCAGCTCACCACGCAGCTACGAGCAGTACTTC,CASSPRSYEQYF,TRBJ2-7,-,-,TRBV18
TGTGCCAGCAGCCTGGTACAGGTTGGGGGGGAGACCCAGTACTTC,CASSLVQVGGETQYF,TRBJ2-5,-,-,TRBV5-6
TGTGCCAGCTCACCACGCTCCTACGAGCAGTACTTC,CASSPRSYEQYF,TRBJ2-7,-,-,TRBV18
TGCGCCAGCAGCCAAGATAGGGACAGGGTATACAATGAGCAGTTCTTC,CASSQDRDRVYNEQFF,TRBJ2-1,-,TRBD1,TRBV4-3
TGTGCCAGCAGCTTAACTAGCGCAAACACCGGGGAGCTGTTTTTT,CASSLTSANTGELFF,TRBJ2-2,-,-,TRBV7-3
TGTGCCAGCAGGACTGACAGGGGGCCCTCCTACGAGCAGTACTTC,CASRTDRGPSYEQYF,TRBJ2-7,-,TRBD1,TRBV6-1
TGTGCCAGCAACGTCCAGGGTCGGGCGGATGAGCAGTTCTTC,CASNVQGRADEQFF,TRBJ2-1,-,-,TRBV9
TGTGCCAGCAGCGACAGGGGGCCAGATACGCAGTATTTT,CASSDRGPDTQYF,TRBJ2-3,-,TRBD1,TRBV7-3
TGTGCCAGTATGAGGACAGGGAACACCGGGGAGCTGTTTTTT,CASMRTGNTGELFF,TRBJ2-2,once,TRBD1,TRBV19
TGTGCCAGCGGGAAAGGGACAGGGTGGGACAATGAGCAGTTCTTC,CASGKGTGWDNEQFF,TRBJ2-1,-,TRBD1,TRBV6-5
TGTGCCAGCAGTTTTCGAGCGGGGGGACTCACAGATACGCAGTATTTT,CASSFRAGGLTDTQYF,TRBJ2-3,-,TRBD2,TRBV27
TGTGCCAGCAGCTCCGTCGCGGGCAGCTCCTACGAGCAGTACTTC,CASSSVAGSSYEQYF,TRBJ2-7,-,-,TRBV7-2
TGTGCCTGGAGTGTTGGGAGCACAGATACGCAGTATTTT,CAWSVGSTDTQYF,TRBJ2-3,-,-,TRBV30
TGTGCCAGACAGGTTGGGGAGCAGTACTTC,CARQVGEQYF,TRBJ2-7,once,-,TRBV11-3
TGCGCCAGCAGCCAAGAGGCGGGAGAATCCTACAATGAGCAGTTCTTC,CASSQEAGESYNEQFF,TRBJ2-1,few,TRBD2,TRBV4-3
TGTGCCAGCAGCTTAGGAGCCTACGAGCAGTACTTC,CASSLGAYEQYF,TRBJ2-7,-,-,TRBV7-9
TGCGCCAGCAGTATGGGAGGGGCGAACTCCTATAATTCACCCCTCCACTTT,CASSMGGANSYNSPLHF,TRBJ1-6,-,-,TRBV5-1
TGTGCCATCAGGGGGGACAGGGGAAATGAAAAACTGTTTTTT,CAIRGDRGNEKLFF,TRBJ1-4,-,TRBD1,TRBV10-3
TGTGCCAGCAGCCAACAACAGGGTGGGGAGACCCAGTACTTC,CASSQQQGGETQYF,TRBJ2-5,-,-,TRBV5-6
TGTGCTAGTGGTTTGGGCCCAACCGGGGAGCTGTTTTTT,CASGLGPTGELFF,TRBJ2-2,-,-,TRBV12-5
TGTGCCAGCAGTTCCCTAGCGGAACTGCGGGTGGGTACGCAGTATTTT,CASSSLAELRVGTQYF,TRBJ2-3,-,TRBD2,TRBV6-5
TGTGCCACCAGCAGGGATAGCGGGGGGCCCTACGAGCAGTACTTC,CATSRDSGGPYEQYF,TRBJ2-7,few,TRBD2,TRBV15
TGTGCCAGCAGCCCGGCCTCCCAAGAGACCCAGTACTTC,CASSPASQETQYF,TRBJ2-5,-,-,TRBV7-6
TGTGCCAGCAGTTATCGGGGACAGGCGGGGCAGCCCCAGCATTTT,CASSYRGQAGQPQHF,TRBJ1-5,-,TRBD1,TRBV6-5
TGTGCCAGCAGCTCCAGACTGATCTCCTACGAGCAGTACTTC,CASSSRLISYEQYF,TRBJ2-7,-,-,TRBV5-8
TGTGCCAGCAGCCCTCGTCTAGCGGTAAGCTCCTACAATGAGCAGTTCTTC,CASSPRLAVSSYNEQFF,TRBJ2-1,-,TRBD2,TRBV13
TGTGCCAGCAGTGGGGACAGGGGTAGCACAGATACGCAGTATTTT,CASSGDRGSTDTQYF,TRBJ2-3,-,TRBD1,TRBV13
TGTGCCAGCAGCTTACGAGGGGTGACTAATGAAAAACTGTTTTTT,CASSLRGVTNEKLFF,TRBJ1-4,-,-,TRBV7-6
TGTGCCAGCAGGTCCAGGGGAAATTCACCCCTCCACTTT,CASRSRGNSPLHF,TRBJ1-6,-,-,TRBV6-5
TGTGCCAGCAGCTTCCTCAACTACGAGAGGCTCGCCGGGGAGCTGTTTTTT,CASSFLNYERLAGELFF,TRBJ2-2,-,-,TRBV11-2
TGCGCCAGCAGCTCACAGGGGACAGGGGGACTGAATGAGCAGTTCTTC,CASSSQGTGGLNEQFF,TRBJ2-1,-,TRBD1,TRBV5-1
TGCGCCAGCAGCCCCGGGAAGGGTCCTAGCTCCAGCACAGATACGCAGTATTTT,CASSPGKGPSSSTDTQYF,TRBJ2-3,-,-,TRBV5-1
TGCGCCAGCAGTGATGGCTCCTACGAGCAGTACTTC,CASSDGSYEQYF,TRBJ2-7,few,-,TRBV10-1
TGTGCCTGGAGTGTATCCATCTCTGGAAACACCATATATTTT,CAWSVSISGNTIYF,TRBJ1-3,-,-,TRBV30
TGCAGTGCGCCCAGTAGCTCTGTAGCTTTCTTT,CSAPSSSVAFF,TRBJ1-1,-,-,TRBV20-1
TGTGCCAGCAGCGTAGCTGCGAGGGGAACCTACGAGCAGTACTTC,CASSVAARGTYEQYF,TRBJ2-7,-,-,TRBV9
TGTGCCAGCAGCCCCGGGACAAACCTTTATGGCTACACCTTC,CASSPGTNLYGYTF,TRBJ1-2,-,-,TRBV7-6
TGCGCCAGCAGCTGGGGGACCCAATCCTACGAGCAGTACTTC,CASSWGTQSYEQYF,TRBJ2-7,few,-,TRBV5-1
TGTGCCAGCAGCTTAGATCTCGGGGAGGAATACTATGGCTACACCTTC,CASSLDLGEEYYGYTF,TRBJ1-2,-,-,TRBV7-9
TGTGCCAGCAGCGTAGTAGGCGCAGGTGAAGCTTTCTTT,CASSVVGAGEAFF,TRBJ1-1,-,-,TRBV9
TGTGCCAGCAGCCCGAACCCAGATCTCATCTATGGCTACACCTTC,CASSPNPDLIYGYTF,TRBJ1-2,-,-,TRBV7-2
TGTGCCAGCCGCGGGGACAGGTACACAGATACGCAGTATTTT,CASRGDRYTDTQYF,TRBJ2-3,-,TRBD1,TRBV14